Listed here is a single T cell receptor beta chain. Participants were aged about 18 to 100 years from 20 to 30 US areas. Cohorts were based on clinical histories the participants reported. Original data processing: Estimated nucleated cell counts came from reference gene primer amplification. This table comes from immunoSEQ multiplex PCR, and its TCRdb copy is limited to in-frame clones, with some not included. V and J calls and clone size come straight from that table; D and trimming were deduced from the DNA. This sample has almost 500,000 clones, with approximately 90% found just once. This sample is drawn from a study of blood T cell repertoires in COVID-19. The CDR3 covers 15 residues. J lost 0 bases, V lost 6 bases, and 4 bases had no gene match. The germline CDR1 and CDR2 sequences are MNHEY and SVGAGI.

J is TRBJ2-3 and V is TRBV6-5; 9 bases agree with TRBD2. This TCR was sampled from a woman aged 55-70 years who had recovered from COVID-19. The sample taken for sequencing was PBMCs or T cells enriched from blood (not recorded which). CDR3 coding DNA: TGTGCCAGCAGACGACTAGCGGCTAGCACAGATACGCAGTATTTT. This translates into CASRRLAASTDTQYF.